What follows are 10 T cell receptor beta chains derived from one specimen sequenced in a study of metastatic and nonmetastatic thyroid tumors. Nobody among the patients had been given any treatment before thyroid surgery. TCRdb re-processed the PCR reads through MiXCR. Among about 40,000 clones listed, 11% were seen once. Sequenced sample: blood. The receptors originated from a female donor with papillary thyroid cancer or a benign thyroid nodule (not recorded which). Some clones in this sample may be carry-over from other donors' samples.

Only a few counts were recorded for this clone. The chain carries TRBV11-2 and TRBJ2-7; TRBD1 is a possible D gene (5 bases). Germline values: CDR1 SGHAT, CDR2 FQNNGV. This CDR3 is built from 14 residues. With 5 bases removed from V and 5 bases from J, the gap between germline ends came to 16 bases. CDR3 coding DNA: TGTGCCAGCAGCCCTGAAGGGGCGCAGGACGAGCAGTACTTC. Protein: CASSPEGAQDEQYF.

This clone is medium-sized within its sample. The genes are TRBV20-1 and TRBJ2-7; 8 nucleotides line up with TRBD1. CDR1 is DFQATT, CDR2 SNEGSKA, per germline (reference sequence). J gave up 4 bases and V 6 bases, and 11 bases lay outside the gene matches. There are 14 residues in the CDR3. The CDR3 is CSAHGQGNIYEQYF. In DNA form, the CDR3 reads TGCAGTGCACATGGACAGGGTAATATTTACGAGCAGTACTTC.

Worth noting for this clone: A read error may explain this, as a much larger clone is one base away. Other DNA sequences in the sample encode the same CDR3. The chain uses TRBV9 and TRBJ2-1; perhaps TRBD2 as D (6 bases). The V end lost 0 bases, the J end lost 11 bases, and 18 bases lay between the germline ends. The germline V gene encodes CDR1 SGDLS and CDR2 YYNGEE. The CDR3 has 15 residues. CDR3 residues: CASSVASSDTPKQFF. In DNA form, the CDR3 reads TGTGCCAGCAGCGTAGCGTCTAGCGACACCCCAAAGCAGTTCTTC.

This clone has ten or more counts. V usage is TRBV5-1 and J usage is TRBJ2-5; no definite D call. The germline V gene has CDR1 SGHRS and CDR2 YFSETQ. The length of the CDR3 is 14 residues. Trimming cost V 1 base and J 2 bases, with 9 bases left between them. The CDR3 DNA is TGCGCCAGCAGCTTGTATCAGGCACAAGAGACCCAGTACTTC. Encoded protein: CASSLYQAQETQYF.

This clone was recorded at least ten times. The CDR3 reads CATHPIAGTGETGGYTF. DNA of the CDR3: TGTGCCACCCACCCGATTGCAGGGACAGGGGAAACGGGTGGCTACACCTTC. The genes are TRBV19 and TRBJ1-2, with 10 bases fitting TRBD1. Trimming cost V 10 bases and J 7 bases; bases outside gene matches: 21. The CDR3 runs to 17 residues. Germline V CDR1 and CDR2: LNHDA, SQIVND (reference sequence).

At least ten counts were recorded for this clone. The chain combines TRBV28 with TRBJ2-6; D unresolved. With 8 bases removed from V and 4 bases from J, the gap between germline ends came to 9 bases. The CDR3 contains 13 residues. Germline assignment: CDR1 MDHEN and CDR2 SYDVKM. The CDR3, as DNA: TGTGCCAGCCAAGACAACGGGGCCAACGTCCTGACTTTC. Amino acid sequence: CASQDNGANVLTF.

This clone was counted ten times or more. J is TRBJ2-7 and V is TRBV4-1; TRBD2 might be the D (5 bases). The CDR3 is made up of 15 amino acids. Germline loops: CDR1 MGHRA, CDR2 YSYEKL. The V and J ends lost 1 base and 0 bases respectively, with 10 bases between them. DNA for the CDR3: TGCGCCAGCAGCCAAGGAAGCGGATCCTCCTACGAGCAGTACTTC. Translated, it gives CASSQGSGSSYEQYF.

This clone was found many times. V is TRBV11-3 and J is TRBJ1-1; tentative D call: TRBD1 (5 bases). Trimming took off 1 base at V and 4 bases at J, with 7 bases between the two ends. The germline V gene encodes CDR1 SGHNT and CDR2 YENEEA. There are 13 residues in the CDR3. In DNA form, the CDR3 reads TGTGCCAGCAGCTTAGGGGGGGTCACTGAAGCTTTCTTT. It translates to CASSLGGVTEAFF.

This clone was seen only a few times. The chain uses TRBV2 and TRBJ1-1, with TRBD1 identical over 7 bases. The CDR3 extends over 14 amino acids. The junction had 4 bases not matched to a gene; V was cut back by 3 bases and J by 3 bases. Per the germline V gene, CDR1 is SNHLY and CDR2 is FYNNEI. Here the CDR3 reads CASSEGQGDTEAFF. The CDR3, as DNA: TGTGCCAGCAGTGAGGGCCAGGGGGACACTGAAGCTTTCTTT.

The table lists this clone with many counts. Here the CDR3 omits its conserved ending phenylalanine or tryptophan, so a read error is the likely source. The V and J genes are TRBV20-1 and TRBJ1-6; the match to TRBD1 covers 7 bases. Germline V gene lookup returns CDR1 DFQATT and CDR2 SNEGSKA (reference sequence). Trimming at V came to 1 base and at J to 4 bases, leaving 7 bases not matched to a gene. CDR3 length: 16 residues. For the CDR3, the DNA is TGCAGTGCTAGAGGACAGGGACTATTTTATAATTCACCCCTCCACCTT. Protein product: CSARGQGLFYNSPLHL.